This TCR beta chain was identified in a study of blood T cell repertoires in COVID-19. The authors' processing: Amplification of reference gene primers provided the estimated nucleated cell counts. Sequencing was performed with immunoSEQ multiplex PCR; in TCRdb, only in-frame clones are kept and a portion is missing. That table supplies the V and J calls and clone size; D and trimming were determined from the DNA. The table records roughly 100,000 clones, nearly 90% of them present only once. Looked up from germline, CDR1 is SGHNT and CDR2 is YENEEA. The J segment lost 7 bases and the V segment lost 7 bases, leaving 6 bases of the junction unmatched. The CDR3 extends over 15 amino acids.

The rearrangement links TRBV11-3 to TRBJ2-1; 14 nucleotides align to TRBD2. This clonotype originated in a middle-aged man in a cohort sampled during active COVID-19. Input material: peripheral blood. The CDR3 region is CASKRLAGGPNEQFF. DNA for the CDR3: TGTGCCAGCAAAAGACTAGCGGGGGGGCCGAATGAGCAGTTCTTC.